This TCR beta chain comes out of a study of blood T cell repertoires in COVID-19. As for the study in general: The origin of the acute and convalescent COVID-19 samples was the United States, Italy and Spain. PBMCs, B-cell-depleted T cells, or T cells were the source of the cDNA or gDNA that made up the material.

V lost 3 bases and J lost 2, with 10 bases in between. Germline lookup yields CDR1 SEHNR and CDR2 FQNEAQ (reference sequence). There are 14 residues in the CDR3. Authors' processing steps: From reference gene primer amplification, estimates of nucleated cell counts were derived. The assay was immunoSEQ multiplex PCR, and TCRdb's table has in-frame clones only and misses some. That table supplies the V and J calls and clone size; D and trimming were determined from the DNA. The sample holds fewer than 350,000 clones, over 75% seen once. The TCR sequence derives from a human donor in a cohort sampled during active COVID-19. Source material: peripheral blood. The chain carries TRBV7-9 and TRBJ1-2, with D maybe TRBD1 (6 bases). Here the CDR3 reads CASSFGRGNYGYTF. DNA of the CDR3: TGTGCCAGCAGCTTCGGCAGGGGAAACTATGGCTACACCTTC.